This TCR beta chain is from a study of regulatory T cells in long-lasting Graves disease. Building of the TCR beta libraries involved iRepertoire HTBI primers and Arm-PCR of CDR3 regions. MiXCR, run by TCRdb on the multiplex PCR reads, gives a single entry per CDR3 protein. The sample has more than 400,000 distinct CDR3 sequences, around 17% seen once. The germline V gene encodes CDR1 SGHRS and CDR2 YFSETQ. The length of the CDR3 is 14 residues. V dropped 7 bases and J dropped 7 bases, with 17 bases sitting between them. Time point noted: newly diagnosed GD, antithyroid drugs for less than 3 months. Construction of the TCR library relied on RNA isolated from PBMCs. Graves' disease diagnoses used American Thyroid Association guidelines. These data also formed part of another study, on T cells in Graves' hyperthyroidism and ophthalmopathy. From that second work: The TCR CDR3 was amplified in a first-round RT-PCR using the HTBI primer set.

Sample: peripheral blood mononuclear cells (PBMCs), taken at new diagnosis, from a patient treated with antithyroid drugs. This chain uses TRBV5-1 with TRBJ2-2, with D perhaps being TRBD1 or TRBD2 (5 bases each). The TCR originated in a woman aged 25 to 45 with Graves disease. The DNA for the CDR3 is TGCGCCAGCCGGGACGGGGTCTCTGGCGGGGAGCTGTTTTTT. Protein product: CASRDGVSGGELFF.